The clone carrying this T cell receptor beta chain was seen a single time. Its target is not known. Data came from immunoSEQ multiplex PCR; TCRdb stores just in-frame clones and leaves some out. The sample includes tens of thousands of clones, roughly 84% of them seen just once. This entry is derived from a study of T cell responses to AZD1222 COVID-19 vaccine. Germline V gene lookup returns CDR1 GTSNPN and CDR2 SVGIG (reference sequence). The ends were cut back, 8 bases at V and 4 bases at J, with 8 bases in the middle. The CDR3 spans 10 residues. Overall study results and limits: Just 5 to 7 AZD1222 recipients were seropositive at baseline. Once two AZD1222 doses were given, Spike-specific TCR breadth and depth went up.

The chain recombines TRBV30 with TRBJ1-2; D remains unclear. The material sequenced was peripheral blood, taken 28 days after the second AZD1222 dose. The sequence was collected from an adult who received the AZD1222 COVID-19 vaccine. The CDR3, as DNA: TGTGCCGCAGACGGCTATGGCTACACCTTC. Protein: CAADGYGYTF.